This TCR beta chain was retrieved from a study of cytomegalovirus exposure and HLA in healthy donors. Study context: Earlier sequencing of 150 million to 200 million T cells yielded under 120 million unique TCR beta sequences. Broader study findings: While the bulk of TCR sequences proved rare, some public TCRs turned up in many donors.

The donors gave bone marrow, and they were healthy. The study ran its PCR with 60 Vbeta and 13 Jbeta primers. Clones were read by immunoSEQ multiplex PCR, and TCRdb kept only the in-frame ones, dropping some. The data show some 170,000 clones, less than 85% seen once. V lost 0 bases and J lost 7, with 16 bases in between. This CDR3 region has 15 residues. CDR1 is SGHDT, CDR2 YYEEEE, per germline. In the case of this clone: Its target is not known.

The specimen sequenced was PBMCs. The receptor was isolated from a man aged 55-75 years in good health and CMV-seronegative. The gene calls are TRBV5-6 and TRBJ2-5; tentative D call: TRBD2 (5 bases). CDR3 region: CASSLAFLGVGTQYF. The CDR3 DNA follows: TGTGCCAGCAGCTTGGCCTTTCTCGGGGTTGGGACCCAGTACTTC.